This T cell receptor beta chain was retrieved from a study of shared clonotypes between healthy human individuals. Deletions cut 1 base from V and 0 bases from J, with 9 bases between. The length of the CDR3 is 15 residues. Germline-derived CDR1 and CDR2 are MGHRA and YSYEKL. Sequencing was performed with immunoSEQ multiplex PCR; in TCRdb, only in-frame clones are kept and a portion is missing. The sample yields nearly 1,000,000 clones, 76% seen once. This clone was seen a few times. The same CDR3 also results from other DNA sequences found in this sample. The sequence derives from a man aged 18 to 29 in good health. The sample was memory CD4+ T cells sorted from blood. The subset is: CD45RA-negative fraction. The chain couples TRBV4-1 to TRBJ1-1, with a tentative D call TRBD1 (5 bases). The CDR3 loop reads CASSQVGGMNTEAFF. In DNA form, the CDR3 reads TGCGCCAGCAGCCAAGTCGGGGGTATGAACACTGAAGCTTTCTTT.